The source of this TCR beta chain is a study of shared clonotypes between healthy human individuals. The table lists this clone with a count of one. The antigen remains undetermined. Each sorted subset replicate got 200 ng genomic DNA, roughly 30,000 genomes. As handled by the study authors: Quality scores were absent from the junction-only immunoSEQ sequences, so filtering differed. The table came from immunoSEQ multiplex PCR; TCRdb's copy has only in-frame clones and leaves some out. The V and J calls and clone size are taken from that table; D and trimming were inferred from the DNA. The repertoire holds more than 2 million clones, 85% to 95% seen once, with roughly 1.7% in the top ten. Positive CCR7 selection of CD45RO-negative cells yielded the naive CD8 cells, and terminally differentiated effector memory CD45RA+ cells were excluded. The V gene end was trimmed by 4 bases and the J gene end by 1 base; junction bases not matched to a gene: 4. The germline V gene has CDR1 SGHDT and CDR2 YYEEEE. The CDR3 covers 14 residues.

Study-wide results and limits: Approximately 5.1% was the fraction of naive CD4 clonotypes found shared across four donors. Investigators collected only blood, and repertoires in tissues likely differ.

Sequencing was done on a sample of naive CD8+ T cells from PBMCs. The clonotype comes from a man between 18 and 29 years old in good health. Some clones in this sample may be carry-over from other donors' samples. The rearrangement uses TRBV5-6 and TRBJ1-2; 7 bases match TRBD1. CDR3: CASSLGQVNYGYTF. The CDR3 region has the DNA TGTGCCAGCAGCCTAGGACAGGTTAACTATGGCTACACCTTC.